The 19 T cell receptor beta chains below all came from one sample that was sequenced in a study of cytotoxic CD8 clonotypes in ibrutinib-treated CLL. Data came from immunoSEQ multiplex PCR; TCRdb stores just in-frame clones and leaves some out. The profile shows about 130,000 clones, approximately 85% of them singletons. The material was PBMCs, obtained after 24 months of ibrutinib treatment. The receptors were sampled from a human donor with chronic lymphocytic leukemia.

CDR3 coding DNA: TGTGCCATCAGTGAGTCTAGTGGACAGGGGAAAAGAATTGGGGAGCTGTTTTTT. This translates into CAISESSGQGKRIGELFF. The chain employs TRBV10-3 and TRBJ2-2, with 9 bases lining up with TRBD1. Germline assignment: CDR1 ENHRY and CDR2 SYGVKD. This CDR3 region has 18 residues. The junction had 13 bases not matched to a gene; V was cut back by 0 bases and J by 8 bases.

The genes are TRBV2 and TRBJ1-2; no clear D. The CDR3 contains 12 residues. The germline gives CDR1 SNHLY, CDR2 FYNNEI. V was trimmed by 3 bases and J by 4 bases, leaving 6 bases between them. CDR3 nucleotides: TGTGCCAGCAGTGAGAACAGCTATGGCTACACCTTC. It translates to CASSENSYGYTF. The whole variable domain, remainder taken from reference TRBV2 and TRBJ1-2, is EPEVTQTPSHQVTQMGQEVILRCVPISNHLYFYWYRQILGQKVEFLVSFYNNEISEKSEIFDDQFSVERPDGSNFTLKIRSTKLEDSAMYFCASSENSYGYTFGSGTRLTVV.

CDR3 DNA sequence: TGTGCCAGCAGTACCAGGGGGTACGCAAGGGAATATGGCTACACCTTC. Its protein product is CASSTRGYAREYGYTF. V gene TRBV28 combines with J gene TRBJ1-2; 7 nucleotides agree with TRBD1. J was trimmed by 5 bases and V by 5 bases; bases with no gene match: 14. The V gene's germline CDR1 is MDHEN and CDR2 SYDVKM. The CDR3 loop spans 16 amino acids.

This clone appeared once. This chain connects TRBV28 to TRBJ1-1; D is ambiguous. Trimming shortened V by 6 bases and J by 5 bases, and 16 bases separated the two germline ends. Germline CDR1 MDHEN, CDR2 SYDVKM. The CDR3 spans 14 residues. The CDR3 sequence: CASSPTLGKTEAFF. In DNA form, the CDR3 reads TGTGCCAGCAGCCCGACCCTTGGGAAAACTGAAGCTTTCTTT.

This clone was observed a handful of times. V usage is TRBV4-1 and J usage is TRBJ1-5; 7 bases map to TRBD1. The CDR3 is made up of 15 amino acids. The germline V gene has CDR1 MGHRA and CDR2 YSYEKL. V was clipped by 4 bases and J by 5 bases; unmatched bases: 8. This CDR3 is CASSLPGQSDQPQHF. The DNA for the CDR3 is TGCGCCAGCAGCCTACCGGGACAGTCGGATCAGCCCCAGCATTTT.

DNA of the CDR3: TGCGCCAGCAGCCTCTCAGGAGATTCACCCCTCCACTTT. Encoded protein: CASSLSGDSPLHF. This chain uses TRBV4-3 with TRBJ1-6; D gene unclear. The CDR3 has 13 amino acids. Trimming cost V 4 bases and J 8 bases, with 9 bases left between them. CDR1 and CDR2 (germline): LGHNA, YSLEER.

The J gene is TRBJ1-5, the V gene TRBV19; 10 bases agree with TRBD1. Germline values: CDR1 LNHDA, CDR2 SQIVND (reference sequence). V lost 7 bases, J lost 0 bases, and 9 bases stayed unmatched. CDR3 length: 17 amino acids. The CDR3 is CASNPRDRGYSNQPQHF. In DNA, the CDR3 is TGTGCCAGTAACCCCCGGGACAGGGGTTATAGCAATCAGCCCCAGCATTTT.

The chain is built from TRBV29-1 and TRBJ1-1; D uncertain. V was clipped by 3 bases and J by 6 bases, with 8 bases between them. Per germline, CDR1 SQVTM and CDR2 ANQGSEA. The CDR3 has 11 amino acids. CDR3: CSVESAAEAFF. The CDR3 nucleotides are TGCAGCGTTGAGTCCGCCGCTGAAGCTTTCTTT.

This chain links TRBV7-9 with TRBJ1-1, with D possibly being TRBD1 (5 bases). The CDR3 has 13 residues. Germline assignment: CDR1 SEHNR and CDR2 FQNEAQ (reference sequence). Trimming took off 5 bases at V and 0 bases at J, with 7 bases between the two ends. DNA for the CDR3: TGTGCCAGCAGCCAACAGGTGAACACTGAAGCTTTCTTT. It encodes CASSQQVNTEAFF. Drawing the rest from reference TRBV7-9 and TRBJ1-1, the complete variable domain is DTGVSQNPRHKITKRGQNVTFRCDPISEHNRLYWYRQTLGQGPEFLTYFQNEAQLEKSRLLSDRFSAERPKGSFSTLEIQRTEQGDSAMYLCASSQQVNTEAFFGQGTRLTVV.

The chain combines TRBV6-5 with TRBJ2-7; the D gene is possibly TRBD1 (5 bases). V was shortened by 2 bases and J by 4 bases, with 9 bases between the two germline ends. In germline, CDR1 is MNHEY, CDR2 SVGAGI. The CDR3 has 13 amino acids. For the CDR3, the DNA is TGTGCCAGCAGTTACAGGGGCCCTTACGAGCAGTACTTC. Encoded protein: CASSYRGPYEQYF.

The V call is TRBV5-6, the J call TRBJ1-2; D is perhaps TRBD1 (6 bases). CDR3 size: 14 residues. Trimming took off 9 bases at V and 4 bases at J, with 19 bases between the two ends. Germline CDR1 is SGHDT and CDR2 is YYEEEE. The CDR3 nucleotides read TGTGCCACCCGGGGGGTGGCCAGGGGCTATGGCTACACCTTC. This translates into CATRGVARGYGYTF.

V is TRBV5-4 and J is TRBJ2-7; no clear D gene. The CDR3 covers 12 residues. V was clipped by 4 bases and J by 1 base, with 6 bases between them. CDR1 SGHNT and CDR2 YYREEE come from the germline V gene (reference sequence). The CDR3 sequence: CASSAGSYEQYF. CDR3 coding DNA: TGTGCCAGCAGCGCTGGATCCTACGAGCAGTACTTC.

With regard to this clone: Other DNA sequences in the sample encode the same CDR3. The rearrangement joins TRBV6-5 to TRBJ2-7; possible D gene TRBD1, 6 bases. V lost 6 bases and J 2 bases, leaving 8 bases between the germline ends. The V gene's germline CDR1 is MNHEY and CDR2 SVGAGI. The CDR3 length is 12 residues. The CDR3 region has the DNA TGTGCCAGCAGGCAGGGGACCTACGAGCAGTACTTC. Protein: CASRQGTYEQYF.

The genes are TRBV4-1 and TRBJ1-1; D possibly corresponds to TRBD1 (6 bases). V lost 3 bases, J lost 6 bases, and 11 bases lay in between. The CDR3 extends over 13 amino acids. Germline CDR1 MGHRA, CDR2 YSYEKL. Here the CDR3 reads CASSHVRGPEAFF. The CDR3 coding sequence is TGCGCCAGCAGCCATGTTCGGGGGCCTGAAGCTTTCTTT.

The V and J genes are TRBV4-3 and TRBJ1-4, with D perhaps matching TRBD1 (5 bases). The CDR3 has 14 residues. V lost 0 bases and J lost 8, with 10 bases in between. Germline lookup yields CDR1 LGHNA and CDR2 YSLEER. The CDR3 protein is CASSQDRGAEKLFF. For the CDR3, the DNA is TGCGCCAGCAGCCAAGATAGAGGGGCCGAAAAACTGTTTTTT.

The chain uses TRBV5-6 and TRBJ1-6, with D maybe TRBD1 (6 bases). The CDR3 has 17 residues. Germline V gene data show CDR1 as SGHDT and CDR2 as YYEEEE. Trimming cost V 5 bases and J 0 bases, with 15 bases left between them. The CDR3 bases are TGTGCCAGCAGATCCGGGACACTTTTCTCCTATAATTCACCCCTCCACTTT. Residues: CASRSGTLFSYNSPLHF.

The chain uses TRBV7-6 and TRBJ2-7, with TRBD1 identical over 9 bases. This CDR3 spans 15 amino acids. V was clipped by 3 bases and J by 3 bases; unmatched bases: 6. Germline V gene lookup returns CDR1 SGHVS and CDR2 FNYEAQ. The CDR3 bases are TGTGCCAGCAGCTTGACCGGGACAGGGAACTACGAGCAGTACTTC. This codes for CASSLTGTGNYEQYF.

The chain combines TRBV15 with TRBJ2-7; D not resolved. Germline V gene data show CDR1 as LNHNV and CDR2 as YYDKDF (reference sequence). The CDR3 loop spans 13 amino acids. Trimming removed 0 bases from V and 2 bases from J, with 5 bases in between. CDR3 region: CATSRDPPYEQYF. CDR3 nucleotide sequence: TGTGCCACCAGCAGAGACCCTCCCTACGAGCAGTACTTC. Variable domain in full (rest from reference TRBV15 and TRBJ2-7): DAMVIQNPRYQVTQFGKPVTLSCSQTLNHNVMYWYQQKSSQAPKLLFHYYDKDFNNEADTPDNFQSRRPNTSFCFLDIRSPGLGDTAMYLCATSRDPPYEQYFGPGTRLTVT.

The gene calls are TRBV19 and TRBJ2-6; tentative D call: TRBD1 (6 bases). The CDR3 spans 16 residues. Trimming stripped 9 bases from V and 0 bases from J, with 15 bases between. From germline, CDR1 is LNHDA and CDR2 SQIVND (reference sequence). The CDR3 is CASQTGESSGANVLTF. The CDR3, as DNA: TGTGCCAGCCAGACAGGTGAAAGCTCTGGGGCCAACGTCCTGACTTTC.